This T cell receptor beta chain stems from a study of T cells expressing NK-cell markers. Study background: It was sorted CD3+CD56-NKG2C+, CD3+CD56+NKG2C- and CD3+CD56+NKG2C+ T cells that provided the TCR beta repertoires. Eight donors were sequenced, seven testing HCMV-seropositive and one testing seronegative. Study results and limitations: HCMV specificity of expanded NKG2C+ T cell clones remained unclear.

A remark on this clonotype: Its antigen is unknown.

TCRdb reanalyzed the 5' RACE reads and collapses them to one entry per CDR3 protein, without DNA. This repertoire includes 250,000 to 300,000 distinct CDR3 sequences. The TCR sequence derives from a woman between 18 and 75 years old in good health. Sequences were obtained from blood T cells: a sorted CD56 or NKG2C T cell subset, CD4+ or CD8+ T cells, or bulk PBMC T cells (not recorded which).

The CDR3 is CASRETGGGNTIYF. This sequence joins TRBV2 and TRBJ1-3; TCRdb's D call of TRBD1 is untestable without DNA. CDR1 is SNHLY, CDR2 FYNNEI, per germline. The CDR3 is made up of 14 amino acids. The full variable domain, rest sourced from reference TRBV2 and TRBJ1-3, is EPEVTQTPSHQVTQMGQEVILRCVPISNHLYFYWYRQILGQKVEFLVSFYNNEISEKSEIFDDQFSVERPDGSNFTLKIRSTKLEDSAMYFCASRETGGGNTIYFGEGSWLTVV.